This T cell receptor (beta chain) was obtained from a study of blood T cell repertoires in COVID-19. Overall study context: COVID-19 samples collected from the United States, Italy and Spain covered acute and convalescent phases.

Authors' methods: Amplifying reference gene primers gave estimates of nucleated cell counts. The repertoire was sequenced with immunoSEQ multiplex PCR; TCRdb's copy has only in-frame clones and lacks some. D and trimming were read from the DNA, whereas the V and J calls and clone size are those reported in that table. The table lists over 10,000 clones, approximately 76% of them singletons. The CDR3 covers 16 residues. Germline V gene lookup returns CDR1 MNHEY and CDR2 SMNVEV (reference sequence). V gave up 5 bases and J gave up 3 bases; unmatched junction bases: 11. The receptor was derived from an elderly woman with acute or convalescent COVID-19. This chain joins TRBV27 and TRBJ1-1; 8 bases line up with TRBD1. What was sequenced was peripheral blood. CDR3 coding DNA: TGTGCCAGCAGTCCCCCCCCCAGGGGGCAGGACACTGAAGCTTTCTTT. This codes for CASSPPPRGQDTEAFF.